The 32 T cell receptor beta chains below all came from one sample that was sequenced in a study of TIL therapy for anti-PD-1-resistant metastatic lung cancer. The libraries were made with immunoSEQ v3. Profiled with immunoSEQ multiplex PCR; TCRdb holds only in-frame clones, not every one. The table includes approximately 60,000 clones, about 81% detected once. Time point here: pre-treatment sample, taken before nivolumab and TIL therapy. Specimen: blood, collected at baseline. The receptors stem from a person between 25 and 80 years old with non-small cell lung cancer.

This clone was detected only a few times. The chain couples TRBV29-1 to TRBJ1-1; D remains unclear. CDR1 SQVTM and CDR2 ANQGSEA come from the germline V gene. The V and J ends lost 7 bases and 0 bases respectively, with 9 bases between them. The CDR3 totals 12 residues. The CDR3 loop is CSGRHLNTEAFF. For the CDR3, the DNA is TGCAGCGGTCGACATTTGAACACTGAAGCTTTCTTT.

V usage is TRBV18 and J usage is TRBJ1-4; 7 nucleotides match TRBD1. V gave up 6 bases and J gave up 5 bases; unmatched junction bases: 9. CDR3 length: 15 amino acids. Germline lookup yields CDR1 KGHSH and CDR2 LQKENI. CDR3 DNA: TGTGCCAGCTCTCCTTCCTTACAGGGGAATGAAAAACTGTTTTTT. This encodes CASSPSLQGNEKLFF.

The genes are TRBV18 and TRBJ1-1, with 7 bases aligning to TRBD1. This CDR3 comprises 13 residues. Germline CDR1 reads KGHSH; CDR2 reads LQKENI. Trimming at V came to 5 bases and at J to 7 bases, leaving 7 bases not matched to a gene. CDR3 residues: CASSGGGRDEAFF. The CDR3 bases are TGTGCCAGCTCAGGAGGGGGCCGGGATGAAGCTTTCTTT.

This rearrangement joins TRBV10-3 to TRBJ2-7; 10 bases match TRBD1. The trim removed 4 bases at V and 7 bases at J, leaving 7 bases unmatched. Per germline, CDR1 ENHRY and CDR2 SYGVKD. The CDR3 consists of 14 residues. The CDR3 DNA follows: TGTGCCATCAGTGGCGACAGGGGGCGCATTGAGCAGTACTTC. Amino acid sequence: CAISGDRGRIEQYF.

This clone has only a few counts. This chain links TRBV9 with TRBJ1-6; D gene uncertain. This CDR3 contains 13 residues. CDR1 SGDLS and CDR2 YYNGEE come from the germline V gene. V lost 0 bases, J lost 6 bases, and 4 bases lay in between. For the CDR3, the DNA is TGTGCCAGCAGCGTAGGACCTAATTCACCCCTCCACTTT. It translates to CASSVGPNSPLHF.

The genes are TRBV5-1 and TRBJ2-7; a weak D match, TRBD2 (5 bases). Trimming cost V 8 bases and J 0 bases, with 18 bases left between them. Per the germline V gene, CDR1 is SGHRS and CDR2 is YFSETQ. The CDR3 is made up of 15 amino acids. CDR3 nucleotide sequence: TGCGCCAGGGGCCGGGGAAGACGAACCTCCTACGAGCAGTACTTC. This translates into CARGRGRRTSYEQYF.

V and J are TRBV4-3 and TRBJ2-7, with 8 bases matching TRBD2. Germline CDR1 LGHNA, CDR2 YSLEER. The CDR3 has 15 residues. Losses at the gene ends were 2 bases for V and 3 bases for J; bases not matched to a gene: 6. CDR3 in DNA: TGCGCCAGCAGCCAAAGCGGGGGAAATTACTACGAGCAGTACTTC. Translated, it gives CASSQSGGNYYEQYF.

CDR3 bases: TGTGCCTGGGACGGCAGGACTGCCTCACCCCTCCACTTT. It codes for CAWDGRTASPLHF. This chain links TRBV30 with TRBJ1-6; unclear D gene. CDR3 length: 13 amino acids. Germline V gene lookup returns CDR1 GTSNPN and CDR2 SVGIG (reference sequence). The V and J ends lost 5 bases and 10 bases respectively, with 15 bases between them.

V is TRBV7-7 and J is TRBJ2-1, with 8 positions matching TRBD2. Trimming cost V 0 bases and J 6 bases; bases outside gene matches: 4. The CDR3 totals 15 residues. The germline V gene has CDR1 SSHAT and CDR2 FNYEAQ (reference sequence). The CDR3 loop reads CASSLAGGAGNEQFF. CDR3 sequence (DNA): TGTGCCAGCAGCTTAGCCGGGGGGGCCGGCAATGAGCAGTTCTTC.

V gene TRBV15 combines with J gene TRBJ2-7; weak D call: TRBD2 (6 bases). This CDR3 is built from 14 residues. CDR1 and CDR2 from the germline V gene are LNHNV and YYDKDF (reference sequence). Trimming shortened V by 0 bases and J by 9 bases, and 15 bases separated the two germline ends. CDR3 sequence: CATSRDRGTRGQYF. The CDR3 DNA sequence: TGTGCCACCAGCAGAGATCGGGGGACCCGTGGGCAGTACTTC.

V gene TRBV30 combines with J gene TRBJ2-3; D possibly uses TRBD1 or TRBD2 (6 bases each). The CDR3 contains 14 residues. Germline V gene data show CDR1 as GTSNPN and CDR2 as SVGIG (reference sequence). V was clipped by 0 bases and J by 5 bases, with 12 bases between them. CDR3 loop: CAWSVGGRVDTQYF. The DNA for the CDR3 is TGTGCCTGGAGTGTTGGGGGGCGCGTAGATACGCAGTATTTT.

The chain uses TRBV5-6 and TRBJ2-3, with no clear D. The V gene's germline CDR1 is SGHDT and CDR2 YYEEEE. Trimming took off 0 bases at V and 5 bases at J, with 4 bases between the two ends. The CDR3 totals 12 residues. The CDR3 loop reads CASSLGGDTQYF. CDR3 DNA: TGTGCCAGCAGCTTGGGGGGAGATACGCAGTATTTT.

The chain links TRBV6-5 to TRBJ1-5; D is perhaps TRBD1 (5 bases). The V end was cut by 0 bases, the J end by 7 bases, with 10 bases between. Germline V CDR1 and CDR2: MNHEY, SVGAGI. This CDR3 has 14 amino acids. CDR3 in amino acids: CASSYSRGAQPQHF. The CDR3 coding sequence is TGTGCCAGCAGTTACTCGAGAGGGGCCCAGCCCCAGCATTTT.

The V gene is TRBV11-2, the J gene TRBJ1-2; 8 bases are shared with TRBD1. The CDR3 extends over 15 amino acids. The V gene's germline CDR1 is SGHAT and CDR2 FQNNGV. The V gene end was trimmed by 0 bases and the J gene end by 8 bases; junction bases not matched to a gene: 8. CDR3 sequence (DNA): TGTGCCAGCAGCTTAGAATCAGGGGGCGCTTGGGGCTACACCTTC. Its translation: CASSLESGGAWGYTF. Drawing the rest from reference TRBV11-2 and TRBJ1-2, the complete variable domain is EAGVAQSPRYKIIEKRQSVAFWCNPISGHATLYWYQQILGQGPKLLIQFQNNGVVDDSQLPKDRFSAERLKGVDSTLKIQPAKLEDSAVYLCASSLESGGAWGYTFGSGTRLTVV.

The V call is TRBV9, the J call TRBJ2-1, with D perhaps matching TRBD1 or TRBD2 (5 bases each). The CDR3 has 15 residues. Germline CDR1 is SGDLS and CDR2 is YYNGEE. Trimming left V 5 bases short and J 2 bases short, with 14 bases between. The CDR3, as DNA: TGTGCCAGCAGTGGGGACGGCCCCGCCTACAATGAGCAGTTCTTC. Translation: CASSGDGPAYNEQFF.

CDR3 DNA: TGTGCCAGCAGCCAAGAAGATCGGGACAGCCATGGCTACACCTTC. The encoded protein is CASSQEDRDSHGYTF. This chain uses TRBV3-1 (or the pseudogene TRBV3-2) with TRBJ1-2, with 7 bases lining up with TRBD1. This CDR3 is 15 amino acids long. J was trimmed by 6 bases and V by 0 bases; bases with no gene match: 7. Germline CDR1 and CDR2: LGHDT and YNNKEL (reference sequence).

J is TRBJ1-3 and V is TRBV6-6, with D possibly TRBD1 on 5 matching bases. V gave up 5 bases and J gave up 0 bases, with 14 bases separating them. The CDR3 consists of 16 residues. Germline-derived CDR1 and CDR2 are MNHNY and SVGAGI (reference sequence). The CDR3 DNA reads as TGTGCCAGCAGTGCCGGGACTCATTCCTCTGGAAACACCATATATTTT. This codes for CASSAGTHSSGNTIYF.

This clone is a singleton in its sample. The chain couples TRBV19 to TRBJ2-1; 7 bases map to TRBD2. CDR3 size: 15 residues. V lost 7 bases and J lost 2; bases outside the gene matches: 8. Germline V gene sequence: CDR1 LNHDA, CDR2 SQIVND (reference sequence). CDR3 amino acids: CASTAAGNPYNEQFF. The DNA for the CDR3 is TGTGCCAGTACCGCAGCGGGGAATCCCTACAATGAGCAGTTCTTC.

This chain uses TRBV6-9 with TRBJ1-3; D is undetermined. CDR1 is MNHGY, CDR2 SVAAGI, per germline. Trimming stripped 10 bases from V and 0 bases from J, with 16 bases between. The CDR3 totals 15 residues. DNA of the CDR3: TGTGCCAACCGGACGGACGACTACTCTGGAAACACCATATATTTT. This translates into CANRTDDYSGNTIYF.

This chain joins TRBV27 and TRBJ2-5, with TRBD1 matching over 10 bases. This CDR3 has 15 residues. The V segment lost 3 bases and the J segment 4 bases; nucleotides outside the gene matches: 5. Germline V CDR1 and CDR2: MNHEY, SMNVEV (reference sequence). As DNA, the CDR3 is TGTGCCAGCAGTTTGGGACAGGGGAGTCCAGAGACCCAGTACTTC. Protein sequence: CASSLGQGSPETQYF.

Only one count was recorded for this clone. In nucleotides, the CDR3 is TGTGCCAGCAGTTCCGGAAGTTGGGCTAATGAAAAACTGTTTTTT. The encoded protein is CASSSGSWANEKLFF. The chain combines TRBV27 with TRBJ1-4; no clear D. The CDR3 is made up of 15 amino acids. The germline V and J ends were trimmed by 4 bases and 3 bases, with 12 bases remaining between them. Germline CDR1 reads MNHEY; CDR2 reads SMNVEV (reference sequence).

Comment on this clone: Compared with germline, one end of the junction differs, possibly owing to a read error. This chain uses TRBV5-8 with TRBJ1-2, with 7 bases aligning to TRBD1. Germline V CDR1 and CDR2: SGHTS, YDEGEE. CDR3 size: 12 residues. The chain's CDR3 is CASTLGTVGYTF. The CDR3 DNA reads TGTGCCAGCACCTTGGGGACAGTCGGCTACACCTTC.

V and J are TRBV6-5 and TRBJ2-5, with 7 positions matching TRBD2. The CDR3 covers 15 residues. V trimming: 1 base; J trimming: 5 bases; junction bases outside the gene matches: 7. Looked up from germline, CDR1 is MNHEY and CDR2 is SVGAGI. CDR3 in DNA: TGTGCCAGCAGTTACTTTGCGGGAGATGAGGAGACCCAGTACTTC. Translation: CASSYFAGDEETQYF.

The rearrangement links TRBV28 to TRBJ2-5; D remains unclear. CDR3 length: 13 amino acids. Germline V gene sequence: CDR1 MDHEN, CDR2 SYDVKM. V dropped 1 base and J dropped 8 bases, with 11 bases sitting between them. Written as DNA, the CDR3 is TGTGCCAGCAGTTTATTGCAGACGGGCACCCAGTACTTC. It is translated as CASSLLQTGTQYF.

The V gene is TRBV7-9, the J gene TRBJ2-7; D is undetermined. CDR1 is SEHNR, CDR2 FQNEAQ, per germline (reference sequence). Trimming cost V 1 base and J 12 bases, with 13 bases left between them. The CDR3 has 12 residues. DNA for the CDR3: TGTGCCAGCAGCTTAGTTTCCGGCGGTAGGTACTTC. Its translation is CASSLVSGGRYF.

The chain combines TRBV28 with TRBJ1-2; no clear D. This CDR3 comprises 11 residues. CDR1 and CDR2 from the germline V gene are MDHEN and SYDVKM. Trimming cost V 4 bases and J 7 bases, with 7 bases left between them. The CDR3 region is CASSYYTGYTF. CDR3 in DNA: TGTGCCAGCAGTTACTACACTGGCTACACCTTC.

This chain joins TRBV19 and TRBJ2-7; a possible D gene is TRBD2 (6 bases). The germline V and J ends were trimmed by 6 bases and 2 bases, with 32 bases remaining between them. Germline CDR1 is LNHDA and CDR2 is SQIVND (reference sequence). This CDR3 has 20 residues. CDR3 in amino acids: CASSRQAPPKQGGPTYEQYF. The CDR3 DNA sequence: TGTGCCAGTAGCCGTCAAGCACCTCCGAAGCAGGGAGGACCCACCTACGAGCAGTACTTC.

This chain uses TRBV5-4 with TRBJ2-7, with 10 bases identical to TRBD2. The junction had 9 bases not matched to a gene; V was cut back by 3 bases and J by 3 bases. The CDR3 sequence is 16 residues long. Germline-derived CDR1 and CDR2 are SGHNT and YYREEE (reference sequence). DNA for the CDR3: TGTGCCAGCAGCTCCCTGTTAGCGGGAGGTGTCTACGAGCAGTACTTC. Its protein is CASSSLLAGGVYEQYF.

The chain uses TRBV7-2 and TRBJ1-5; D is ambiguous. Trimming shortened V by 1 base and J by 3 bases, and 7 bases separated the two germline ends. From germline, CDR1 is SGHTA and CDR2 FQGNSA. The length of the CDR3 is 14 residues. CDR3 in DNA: TGTGCCAGCAGCTTAGGACCGAACAATCAGCCCCAGCATTTT. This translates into CASSLGPNNQPQHF.

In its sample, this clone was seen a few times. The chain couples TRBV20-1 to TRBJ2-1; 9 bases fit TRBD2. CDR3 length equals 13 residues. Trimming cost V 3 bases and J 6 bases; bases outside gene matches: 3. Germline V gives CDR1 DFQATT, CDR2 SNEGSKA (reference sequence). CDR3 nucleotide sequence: TGCAGTGCTAGTGGACTAGCGAGCAATGAGCAGTTCTTC. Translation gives CSASGLASNEQFF.

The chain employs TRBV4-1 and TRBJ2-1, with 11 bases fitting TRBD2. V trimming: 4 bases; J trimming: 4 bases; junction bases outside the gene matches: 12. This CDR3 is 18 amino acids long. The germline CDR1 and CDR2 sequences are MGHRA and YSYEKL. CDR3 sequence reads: CASSREGQRLAGYNEQFF. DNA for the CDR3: TGCGCCAGCAGCCGAGAGGGACAGAGACTAGCGGGGTACAATGAGCAGTTCTTC.

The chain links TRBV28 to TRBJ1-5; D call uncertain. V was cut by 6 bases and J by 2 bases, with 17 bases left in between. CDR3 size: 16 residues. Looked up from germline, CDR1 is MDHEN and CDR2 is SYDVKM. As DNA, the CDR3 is TGTGCCAGCAGCTCGAGTTCAAAGCGGGGCAATCAGCCCCAGCATTTT. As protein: CASSSSSKRGNQPQHF.